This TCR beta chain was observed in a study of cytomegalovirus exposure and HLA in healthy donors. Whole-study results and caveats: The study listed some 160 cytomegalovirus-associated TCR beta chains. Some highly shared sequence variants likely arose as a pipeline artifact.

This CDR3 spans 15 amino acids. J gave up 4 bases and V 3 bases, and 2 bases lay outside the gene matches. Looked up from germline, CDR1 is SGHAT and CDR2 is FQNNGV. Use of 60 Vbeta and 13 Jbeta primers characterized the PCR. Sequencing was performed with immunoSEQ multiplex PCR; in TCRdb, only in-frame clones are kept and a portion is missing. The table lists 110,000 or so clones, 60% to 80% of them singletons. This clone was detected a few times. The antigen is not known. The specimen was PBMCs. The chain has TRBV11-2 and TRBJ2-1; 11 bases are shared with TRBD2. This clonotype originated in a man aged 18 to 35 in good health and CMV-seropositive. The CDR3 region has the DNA TGTGCCAGCAGCTTTAGCGGGGGGGCGTACAATGAGCAGTTCTTC. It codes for CASSFSGGAYNEQFF.